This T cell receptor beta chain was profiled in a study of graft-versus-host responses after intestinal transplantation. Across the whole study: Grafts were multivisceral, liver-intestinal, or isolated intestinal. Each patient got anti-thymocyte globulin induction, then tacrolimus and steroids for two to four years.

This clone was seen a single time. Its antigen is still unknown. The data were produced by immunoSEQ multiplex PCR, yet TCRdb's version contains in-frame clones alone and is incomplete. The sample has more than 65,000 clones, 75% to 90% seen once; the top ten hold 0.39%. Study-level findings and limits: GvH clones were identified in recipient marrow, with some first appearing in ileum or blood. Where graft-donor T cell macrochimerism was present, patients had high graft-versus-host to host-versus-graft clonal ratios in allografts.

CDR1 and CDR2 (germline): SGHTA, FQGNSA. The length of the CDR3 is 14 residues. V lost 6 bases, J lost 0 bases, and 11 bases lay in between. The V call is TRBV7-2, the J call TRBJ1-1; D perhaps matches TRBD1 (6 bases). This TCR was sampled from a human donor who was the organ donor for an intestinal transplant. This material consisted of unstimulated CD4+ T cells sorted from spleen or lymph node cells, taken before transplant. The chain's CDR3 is CASRSGTMNTEAFF. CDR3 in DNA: TGTGCCAGCAGATCCGGGACAATGAACACTGAAGCTTTCTTT.